The 13 T cell receptor beta chains below were found in one sample sequenced in a study of radiotherapy plus CTLA-4 blockade in lung cancer. Data came from immunoSEQ multiplex PCR; TCRdb stores just in-frame clones and leaves some out. This table holds tens of thousands of clones, 85% found once. The sample here was peripheral blood, taken from a patient treated with radiotherapy plus ipilimumab. All receptors derive from a human donor with non-small cell lung cancer whose response to radiotherapy plus ipilimumab could not be evaluated.

V and J are TRBV7-8 and TRBJ2-7; the match to TRBD1 covers 7 bases. This CDR3 region has 13 residues. The junction had 7 bases not matched to a gene; V was cut back by 5 bases and J by 6 bases. Germline CDR1 and CDR2: SGHVS and FQNEAQ. The CDR3 loop is CASSARQGTEQYF. The CDR3 DNA sequence: TGTGCCAGCAGCGCCAGACAGGGAACCGAGCAGTACTTC.

The genes are TRBV5-1 and TRBJ2-3; weak D call: TRBD1 (6 bases). Germline V gene data show CDR1 as SGHRS and CDR2 as YFSETQ. The V end was cut by 3 bases, the J end by 4 bases, with 15 bases between. The CDR3 covers 15 residues. The CDR3 bases are TGCGCCAGCAGCTACACAGGGAGTGAAGCAGATACGCAGTATTTT. Its protein is CASSYTGSEADTQYF.

A note on this clone: The same CDR3 can be traced to other DNA sequences in this sample. The gene calls are TRBV7-3 and TRBJ2-2; TRBD1 is a possible D gene (5 bases). V was clipped by 1 base and J by 5 bases, with 11 bases between them. In germline, CDR1 is SGHTA, CDR2 FQGTGA. This CDR3 region has 15 residues. The CDR3 DNA sequence: TGTGCCAGCAGCTTAAATCGGCAGGGTACCGGGGAGCTGTTTTTT. It specifies CASSLNRQGTGELFF.

This rearrangement joins TRBV10-2 to TRBJ2-5; D perhaps matches TRBD2 (5 bases). V was pared by 2 bases and J by 1 base, with 14 bases between. CDR1 WSHSY and CDR2 SAAADI come from the germline V gene. This CDR3 contains 16 residues. CDR3 DNA sequence: TGCGCCAGCAGTGAGCTCGGACGGGGATCCCAAGAGACCCAGTACTTC. Protein product: CASSELGRGSQETQYF.

The chain recombines TRBV9 with TRBJ2-1; D might be TRBD1 (6 bases). V was clipped by 4 bases and J by 6 bases, with 17 bases between them. Germline CDR1 is SGDLS and CDR2 is YYNGEE. This CDR3 spans 15 amino acids. The chain's CDR3 is CASSTSGAAGNEQFF. The CDR3, as DNA: TGTGCCAGCAGCACTTCAGGGGCCGCAGGCAATGAGCAGTTCTTC.

CDR3 sequence: CASSFPSYEQYF. The DNA of the CDR3 is TGTGCCAGCAGCTTCCCGTCCTACGAGCAGTACTTC. J is TRBJ2-7 and V is TRBV7-2; unclear D gene. CDR3 length equals 12 residues. The V end lost 3 bases, the J end lost 1 base, and 4 bases lay between the germline ends. The germline V gene encodes CDR1 SGHTA and CDR2 FQGNSA.

The gene calls are TRBV28 and TRBJ2-7; D possibly corresponds to TRBD2 (6 bases). The germline gives CDR1 MDHEN, CDR2 SYDVKM. Trimming left V 5 bases short and J 11 bases short, with 19 bases between. The CDR3 covers 13 residues. The CDR3 region has the DNA TGTGCCAGCAGTCCCGACGGGGCGGAGGGCGAGTACTTC. This gives the protein CASSPDGAEGEYF.

The rearrangement links TRBV7-6 to TRBJ2-2; 9 bases align to TRBD1. The CDR3 is 15 amino acids. V lost 4 bases to trimming and J lost 4 bases; unmatched junction nucleotides: 4. The germline V gene encodes CDR1 SGHVS and CDR2 FNYEAQ. The CDR3 DNA reads TGTGCCAGCAGCTCGGGACAGGGCAGCACCGGGGAGCTGTTTTTT. This codes for CASSSGQGSTGELFF. Supplemented by reference TRBV7-6 and TRBJ2-2, the full variable domain reads GAGVSQSPRYKVTKRGQDVALRCDPISGHVSLYWYRQALGQGPEFLTYFNYEAQQDKSGLPNDRFSAERPEGSISTLTIQRTEQRDSAMYRCASSSGQGSTGELFFGEGSRLTVL.

The chain uses TRBV19 and TRBJ1-5; TRBD1 matches 8 bases. The CDR3 runs to 15 residues. CDR1 and CDR2 from the germline V gene are LNHDA and SQIVND (reference sequence). After removal of 5 bases from V and 9 bases from J, the junction contained 12 bases not matched to a gene. Here the CDR3 DNA reads TGTGCCAGTAGTTTCGGACAGGGAGGGTTCCCGCCCCAGCATTTT. Translated, it gives CASSFGQGGFPPQHF.

V and J are TRBV20-1 and TRBJ2-5, with 7 bases matching TRBD1. The germline CDR1 and CDR2 sequences are DFQATT and SNEGSKA (reference sequence). J gave up 7 bases and V 6 bases, and 5 bases lay outside the gene matches. CDR3 length: 11 residues. The CDR3 coding sequence is TGCAGTGCGCAGGGGGATGGGACCCAGTACTTC. It is translated as CSAQGDGTQYF.

The rearrangement joins TRBV28 to TRBJ2-5, with 8 positions matching TRBD1. CDR1 is MDHEN, CDR2 SYDVKM, per germline. This CDR3 contains 18 residues. V was pared by 6 bases and J by 2 bases, with 17 bases of the junction left unmatched. As DNA, the CDR3 is TGTGCCAGCAGCACCTGGGCAGGGGGCAACGCTAATCAAGAGACCCAGTACTTC. Residues: CASSTWAGGNANQETQYF.

CDR3 coding DNA: TGTGCCAGCAGTGCGTCCGTCACAGATACGCAGTATTTT. Residues: CASSASVTDTQYF. The chain recombines TRBV6-4 with TRBJ2-3; D call uncertain. This CDR3 is 13 amino acids long. Between the trimmed V and J ends, which lost 4 bases and 2 bases, there was a span of 7 bases. Germline lookup yields CDR1 MRHNA and CDR2 SNTAGT.

The chain joins TRBV6-1 to TRBJ2-3; 11 nucleotides align to TRBD2. J was trimmed by 3 bases and V by 6 bases; bases with no gene match: 5. CDR3 length equals 15 residues. CDR1 and CDR2 (germline): MNHNS, SASEGT. The CDR3 is CASRTGLAETDTQYF. CDR3 DNA: TGTGCCAGCAGAACGGGACTAGCGGAGACAGATACGCAGTATTTT.